The 17 T cell receptor beta chains below were found in one sample sequenced in a study of T cells in Graves' hyperthyroidism and ophthalmopathy. Amplification of TCR beta CDR3 regions used RNA as the template. Initially, a first-round RT-PCR of the TCR CDR3 employed the HTBI primer set. TCRdb processed the multiplex PCR reads anew with MiXCR; each CDR3 protein has one entry. There are fewer than 110,000 distinct CDR3 sequences in the sample; roughly 44% occur only once, and roughly 26% lies in the top ten. The sequencing sample was made of blood. These receptors all come from a man aged 40-50 years with Graves' hyperthyroidism.

This clonotype was seen repeatedly, ten times or more. The J gene is TRBJ1-5, the V gene TRBV19; D ambiguous. The germline V and J ends were trimmed by 6 bases and 0 bases, with 12 bases remaining between them. This CDR3 contains 15 residues. Germline-derived CDR1 and CDR2 are LNHDA and SQIVND (reference sequence). The CDR3 reads CASRKAADSNQPQHF. The CDR3 DNA follows: TGTGCCAGTAGGAAGGCTGCGGATAGCAATCAGCCCCAGCATTTT.

There are many counts of this clonotype. The CDR3 here is CASSVAGSGANVLTF. The CDR3 coding sequence is TGTGCCAGCAGCGTGGCAGGGTCTGGGGCCAACGTCCTGACTTTC. The chain combines TRBV7-2 with TRBJ2-6, with D possibly being TRBD1 (5 bases). V lost 5 bases and J 1 base, leaving 9 bases between the germline ends. Germline CDR1 SGHTA, CDR2 FQGNSA. The CDR3 sequence is 15 residues long.

V usage is TRBV2 and J usage is TRBJ2-2; D may correspond to TRBD1 or TRBD2 (5 bases each). This CDR3 has 17 amino acids. Between the trimmed V and J ends, which lost 4 bases and 2 bases, there was a span of 17 bases. From germline, CDR1 is SNHLY and CDR2 FYNNEI. This CDR3 reads CASSGGPSSGNTGELFF. CDR3 DNA: TGTGCCAGCAGTGGGGGACCGAGCTCTGGAAACACCGGGGAGCTGTTTTTT.

A word on this clonotype: One end of the junction varies from germline; a read error may be responsible. The V call is TRBV5-6, the J call TRBJ2-1; D not certain. This CDR3 is 14 amino acids long. CDR1 and CDR2 from the germline V gene are SGHDT and YYEEEE. Here the CDR3 reads CASGLDGPAYEQFF. The CDR3 bases are TGTGCCAGCGGCTTGGATGGGCCAGCCTATGAGCAGTTCTTC.

The CDR3 region has the DNA TGTGCCAGCAGTTTGACTAGCGGGAGGTACTTC. Its protein product is CASSLTSGRYF. The rearrangement uses TRBV7-9 and TRBJ2-5, with 12 bases lining up with TRBD2. The germline V gene encodes CDR1 SEHNR and CDR2 FQNEAQ (reference sequence). The junction had 3 bases not matched to a gene; V was cut back by 6 bases and J by 13 bases. This CDR3 has 11 amino acids.

This clonotype has at least ten counts. The CDR3 here is CASSLDRGRGSTGANVLTF. As DNA, the CDR3 is TGTGCCAGCAGCTTAGATCGGGGCAGGGGATCGACCGGGGCCAACGTCCTGACTTTC. V gene TRBV7-3 combines with J gene TRBJ2-6, with TRBD1 as a possible D gene (6 bases). The CDR3 spans 19 residues. V lost 2 bases and J lost 4, with 21 bases in between. Germline V gene sequence: CDR1 SGHTA, CDR2 FQGTGA.

This clonotype was seen at least ten times. The V gene is TRBV6-5, the J gene TRBJ1-5; D might be TRBD1 (5 bases). Trimming cost V 2 bases and J 8 bases, with 10 bases left between them. CDR1 MNHEY and CDR2 SVGAGI come from the germline V gene. The CDR3 contains 13 residues. This CDR3 is CASSYGGGKPQHF. CDR3 sequence (DNA): TGTGCCAGCAGTTACGGGGGGGGAAAGCCCCAGCATTTT.

V and J are TRBV27 and TRBJ2-3; 8 nucleotides agree with TRBD1. CDR1 and CDR2 (germline): MNHEY, SMNVEV (reference sequence). V lost 4 bases and J lost 3; bases outside the gene matches: 3. CDR3 size: 14 residues. CDR3 in DNA: TGTGCCAGCAGTTACGGGACAGGAACAGATACGCAGTATTTT. It codes for CASSYGTGTDTQYF.

This rearrangement joins TRBV7-2 to TRBJ2-3; D is possibly TRBD1 or TRBD2 (5 bases each). Trimming took off 8 bases at V and 1 base at J, with 16 bases between the two ends. Germline-derived CDR1 and CDR2 are SGHTA and FQGNSA. The CDR3 is 15 residues long. The CDR3: CASSPGRGGTDTQYF. In DNA, the CDR3 is TGTGCCAGCTCACCGGGCAGAGGGGGCACAGATACGCAGTATTTT.

The sample holds many counts of this clonotype. V and J are TRBV11-3 and TRBJ1-3; 8 bases match TRBD1. CDR3 length: 17 amino acids. V lost 5 bases, J lost 0 bases, and 9 bases stayed unmatched. The germline CDR1 and CDR2 sequences are SGHNT and YENEEA. The CDR3 region has the DNA TGTGCCAGCAGCCCCCGCGGGACAGGTTACTCTGGAAACACCATATATTTT. Protein: CASSPRGTGYSGNTIYF.

In its sample, this clonotype was seen many times. The chain joins TRBV7-9 to TRBJ1-1; D call uncertain. CDR1 is SEHNR, CDR2 FQNEAQ, per germline (reference sequence). V dropped 5 bases and J dropped 1 base, with 11 bases sitting between them. CDR3 size: 14 residues. CDR3 protein: CASSPLPGNTEAFF. The DNA of the CDR3 is TGTGCCAGCAGCCCACTCCCTGGGAACACTGAAGCTTTCTTT.

This sequence joins TRBV29-1 and TRBJ2-5; maybe TRBD2 (7 bases). Deletions cut 4 bases from V and 6 bases from J, with 15 bases between. Looked up from germline, CDR1 is SQVTM and CDR2 is ANQGSEA. The CDR3 consists of 13 residues. The CDR3 DNA reads as TGCAGCGTTGGTTCGGGGGGCGCGAAGACCCAGTACTTC. It codes for CSVGSGGAKTQYF.

This clonotype was seen many times. The V call is TRBV7-9, the J call TRBJ1-1; 7 nucleotides match TRBD1. V trimming: 2 bases; J trimming: 4 bases; junction bases outside the gene matches: 1. The V gene's germline CDR1 is SEHNR and CDR2 FQNEAQ (reference sequence). The CDR3 sequence is 13 residues long. CDR3 in amino acids: CASSLSGGTEAFF. The CDR3 DNA is TGTGCCAGCAGCTTATCAGGGGGCACTGAAGCTTTCTTT.

The chain couples TRBV29-1 to TRBJ2-7; TRBD1 aligns across 10 bases. The CDR3 has 12 residues. CDR1 and CDR2 from the germline V gene are SQVTM and ANQGSEA. With V trimmed by 6 bases and J by 4 bases, 3 bases remained unmatched. CDR3 sequence reads: CSVPGQGYEQYF. The CDR3 DNA reads as TGCAGCGTGCCGGGACAGGGGTACGAGCAGTACTTC.

This clonotype was seen ten or more times. This chain uses TRBV20-1 with TRBJ2-1; 10 nucleotides match TRBD2. The J segment lost 4 bases and the V segment lost 2 bases, leaving 11 bases of the junction unmatched. Germline CDR1 reads DFQATT; CDR2 reads SNEGSKA (reference sequence). There are 17 residues in the CDR3. The chain's CDR3 is CSARHFLAGAIYNEQFF. The CDR3 DNA sequence: TGCAGTGCTAGACATTTTCTAGCGGGAGCAATATACAATGAGCAGTTCTTC.

In regard to this clonotype: Because it lacks the conserved phenylalanine or tryptophan at the end, this CDR3 is likely a read error. The chain uses TRBV20-1 and TRBJ2-7, with D unresolved. The CDR3 runs to 13 residues. Germline V gene data show CDR1 as DFQATT and CDR2 as SNEGSKA (reference sequence). This CDR3 is CGARDMVSYEQYL. In DNA form, the CDR3 reads TGCGGTGCTAGAGATATGGTCTCCTACGAGCAGTACCTC.

This clonotype was observed many times. The chain recombines TRBV5-5 with TRBJ2-3; no definite D call. The CDR3 totals 14 residues. CDR1 is SGHKS and CDR2 is YYEKEE in the germline V gene (reference sequence). With 4 bases removed from V and 5 bases from J, the gap between germline ends came to 14 bases. Written as DNA, the CDR3 is TGTGCCAGCAGCCCAGGCCGTCCGGGAGATACGCAGTATTTT. Its protein is CASSPGRPGDTQYF.